Listed below are T cell receptor beta chains from one sample, sequenced in a study of persistence of HIV-infected CD4 T cells. Produced via immunoSEQ multiplex PCR; TCRdb's table is partial and in-frame only. The sample consists of almost 20,000 clones, 55% to 65% of them appearing once. No antigen is known for these receptors. Sequences were derived from CD4+ T cells sorted from PBMCs after roughly 18-hour stimulation, sampled from a patient who received antiretroviral therapy. The receptors were sampled from an adult woman with HIV who was CMV-seropositive. Both conserved end residues are part of each CDR3. A D gene is named only where the DNA matches it firmly. Only some rows state a clone size, as once, few, many or a class for expanded clones.

>once|TRBV10-2|NA|TRBJ2-7
CASSPDGGSSYEQYF
TGCGCCAGCAGTCCGGACGGAGGAAGCTCCTACGAGCAGTACTTC
>NA|TRBV3-1/TRBV3-2|NA|TRBJ1-2
CASSFLRNYGYTF
TGTGCCAGCAGCTTCCTCCGTAACTATGGCTACACCTTC
>few|TRBV19|NA|TRBJ1-1
CASSISAGRETEAFF
TGTGCCAGTAGTATATCGGCAGGGAGAGAAACTGAAGCTTTCTTT
>NA|TRBV9|NA|TRBJ1-2
CASSGESGNYGYTF
TGTGCCAGCAGCGGGGAATCAGGGAACTATGGCTACACCTTC
>NA|TRBV3-1/TRBV3-2|NA|TRBJ1-5
CASSRALDQPQHF
TGTGCCAGCAGCCGGGCCCTGGATCAGCCCCAGCATTTT
>NA|TRBV7-3|TRBD2|TRBJ2-1
CASSPEGGRRQFF
TGTGCCAGCAGCCCGGAAGGCGGGAGAAGGCAGTTCTTC
>NA|TRBV19|NA|TRBJ2-2
CASLVGRGTGELFF
TGTGCCAGCCTAGTGGGGCGCGGCACCGGGGAGCTGTTTTTT
>NA|TRBV20-1|NA|TRBJ1-1
CSAVRDLKAFF
TGCAGTGCCGTTCGGGACCTCAAAGCTTTCTTT
>NA|TRBV14|NA|TRBJ1-2
CASSQAVTAGGYTF
TGTGCCAGCAGCCAAGCCGTGACGGCCGGTGGCTACACCTTC
>NA|TRBV6-5|NA|TRBJ1-1
CASLIRGWTEAFF
TGTGCCAGTCTTATCAGGGGATGGACTGAAGCTTTCTTT
>medium-sized|TRBV6-5|NA|TRBJ2-5
CASRWTAAQETQYF
TGTGCCAGCAGATGGACAGCAGCTCAGGAGACCCAGTACTTC
>NA|TRBV2|TRBD1|TRBJ1-2
CASSEQTGIANGYTF
TGTGCCAGCAGTGAGCAGACAGGGATTGCAAATGGCTACACCTTC
>NA|TRBV12-3/TRBV12-4|NA|TRBJ2-1
CASSWGRVDEQFF
TGTGCCAGCAGTTGGGGCAGGGTCGATGAGCAGTTCTTC
>NA|TRBV14|NA|TRBJ1-2
CASSQVPGNGYTF
TGTGCCAGCAGCCAAGTGCCGGGGAATGGCTACACCTTC
>NA|TRBV4-1|TRBD2|TRBJ2-3
CASSPGLAGVATDTQYF
TGCGCCAGCAGCCCCGGACTAGCGGGGGTGGCCACAGATACGCAGTATTTT
>NA|TRBV5-1|NA|TRBJ2-3
CASSLDRGGTDTQYF
TGCGCCAGCAGCTTGGATCGCGGGGGCACAGATACGCAGTATTTT
>NA|TRBV6-1|TRBD2|TRBJ2-3
CASSEWGTSGGHSDTQYF
TGTGCCAGCAGTGAGTGGGGGACTAGCGGGGGTCATTCAGATACGCAGTATTTT
>NA|TRBV3-1/TRBV3-2|TRBD1|TRBJ1-4
CASSPGTGEKLFF
TGTGCCAGCAGCCCAGGGACAGGTGAAAAACTGTTTTTT
>NA|TRBV19|NA|TRBJ1-3
CASTLAVSRNTIYF
TGTGCCAGTACTTTAGCGGTGTCGCGAAACACCATATATTTT
>NA|TRBV11-2|NA|TRBJ2-1
CASSFDRSNEQFF
TGTGCCAGCAGCTTTGACAGATCCAATGAGCAGTTCTTC
>few|TRBV19|NA|TRBJ2-6
CASSMLGGKTGANVLTF
TGTGCCAGTAGTATGTTAGGGGGAAAAACTGGGGCCAACGTCCTGACTTTC
>NA|TRBV7-3|NA|TRBJ1-1
CASRSFVQAKAEAFF
TGTGCCAGCAGATCCTTTGTCCAGGCGAAGGCTGAAGCTTTCTTT
>NA|TRBV5-1|TRBD1|TRBJ1-6
CASREGQSYNSPLHF
TGCGCCAGCAGAGAGGGACAGTCCTATAATTCACCCCTCCACTTT
>NA|TRBV7-8|NA|TRBJ2-3
CASSRTLTDTQYF
TGTGCCAGCAGCCGGACTCTCACAGATACGCAGTATTTT
>few|TRBV7-2|TRBD2|TRBJ2-1
CASSLSGGAYNEQFF
TGTGCCAGCAGCTTAAGCGGGGGGGCTTACAATGAGCAGTTCTTC
>NA|TRBV18|NA|TRBJ1-5
CASSPLGGDQPQHF
TGTGCCAGCTCACCACTTGGGGGGGATCAGCCCCAGCATTTT
>NA|TRBV5-1|TRBD1|TRBJ1-4
CASSQGQGVTNEKLFF
TGCGCCAGCAGCCAGGGACAGGGGGTAACTAATGAAAAACTGTTTTTT
>once|TRBV5-1|NA|TRBJ2-7
CASSTGSYEQYF
TGCGCCAGCAGCACCGGCTCCTACGAGCAGTACTTC
>NA|TRBV7-3|NA|TRBJ2-5
CASSRGEGTQYF
TGTGCCAGCAGTAGGGGGGAAGGGACCCAGTACTTC
>NA|TRBV25-1|TRBD1|TRBJ1-5
CASSESGGFGQPQHF
TGTGCCAGCAGTGAGTCAGGGGGGTTCGGTCAGCCCCAGCATTTT
>NA|TRBV7-2|TRBD2|TRBJ2-7
CASSLHGAGDEQYF
TGTGCCAGCAGCTTACATGGGGCGGGGGACGAGCAGTACTTC
>NA|TRBV30|NA|TRBJ1-4
CAGGREKLFF
TGTGCCGGGGGCCGGGAAAAACTGTTTTTT
>few|TRBV27|NA|TRBJ1-5
CASSPQGRGDGNQPQHF
TGTGCCAGCAGTCCCCAGGGGAGGGGGGACGGCAATCAGCCCCAGCATTTT
>NA|TRBV6-2/TRBV6-3|TRBD1|TRBJ1-4
CASSMPSDREGEKLFF
TGTGCCAGCAGCATGCCGTCAGACAGGGAAGGGGAAAAACTGTTTTTT
>NA|TRBV19|NA|TRBJ1-4
CASSTGPGEKLFF
TGTGCCAGTAGTACAGGGCCTGGGGAAAAACTGTTTTTT
>few|TRBV19|TRBD1|TRBJ2-1
CASKTGTDDNEQFF
TGTGCCAGTAAAACCGGGACAGATGACAATGAGCAGTTCTTC
>NA|TRBV29-1|NA|TRBJ1-1
CSVALYTEAFF
TGCAGCGTCGCGTTATACACTGAAGCTTTCTTT
>NA|TRBV7-6|NA|TRBJ2-5
CASSLDREGTQYF
TGTGCCAGCAGCCTCGACAGGGAGGGGACCCAGTACTTC
>NA|TRBV3-1/TRBV3-2|NA|TRBJ1-1
CASSPAGMSTEAFF
TGTGCCAGCAGCCCGGCTGGGATGTCGACTGAAGCTTTCTTT
>NA|TRBV19|NA|TRBJ2-5
CASSIESGLRETQYF
TGTGCCAGTAGTATAGAATCGGGGTTGAGGGAGACCCAGTACTTC
>NA|TRBV7-3|NA|TRBJ1-1
CASSLSGGRSTEAFF
TGTGCCAGCAGCTTAAGCGGGGGACGCTCGACTGAAGCTTTCTTT
>NA|TRBV7-8|TRBD1|TRBJ1-1
CASSFRDRASTEAFF
TGTGCCAGCAGCTTCAGGGACAGGGCTAGCACTGAAGCTTTCTTT
>NA|TRBV3-1/TRBV3-2|NA|TRBJ1-1
CASSQNMRTEAFF
TGTGCCAGCAGCCAAAATATGAGGACTGAAGCTTTCTTT
>NA|TRBV19|NA|TRBJ1-5
CASRDRGNQPQHF
TGTGCCAGTAGGGACAGAGGGAATCAGCCCCAGCATTTT
>medium-sized|TRBV6-5|NA|TRBJ1-6
CASRGVGSPLHF
TGTGCCAGCAGAGGAGTAGGTTCACCCCTCCACTTT
>NA|TRBV28|NA|TRBJ1-1
CASSETGTEAFF
TGTGCCAGCAGTGAGACAGGCACTGAAGCTTTCTTT
>NA|TRBV24-1|NA|TRBJ2-5
CATSDPSETQETQYF
TGTGCCACCAGTGACCCCTCGGAGACGCAAGAGACCCAGTACTTC
>NA|TRBV5-6|NA|TRBJ2-3
CASSLGTTDTQYF
TGTGCCAGCAGCTTGGGGACAACAGATACGCAGTATTTT
>NA|TRBV13|TRBD1|TRBJ2-3
CASSIRTGAGTDTQYF
TGTGCCAGCAGCATCAGGACAGGCGCGGGCACAGATACGCAGTATTTT
>NA|TRBV6-1|TRBD1|TRBJ1-4
CASSEGTAGEKLFF
TGTGCCAGCAGTGAGGGGACAGCGGGTGAAAAACTGTTTTTT
>NA|TRBV6-4|TRBD1|TRBJ1-6
CASSAGQPNSPLHF
TGTGCCAGCAGTGCGGGACAGCCCAATTCACCCCTCCACTTT
>NA|TRBV11-3|TRBD1|TRBJ2-1
CASSHRTGIYNEQFF
TGTGCCAGCAGCCATCGGACAGGTATCTACAATGAGCAGTTCTTC
>medium-sized|TRBV16|TRBD1|TRBJ1-6
CASSLTGTAWDAPLHF
TGTGCCAGCAGCCTAACAGGGACAGCTTGGGATGCACCCCTCCACTTT
>NA|TRBV3-1/TRBV3-2|TRBD1|TRBJ1-6
CASSPRGFGASPLHF
TGTGCCAGCAGCCCCAGGGGGTTCGGGGCTTCACCCCTCCACTTT